This passage covers 32 T cell receptor beta chains from one sample sequenced in a study of T cells in women clearing cervical HPV infection listed by TCRdb under 2018. Library generation was performed with the immunoSEQ multiplex PCR assay. TCRdb obtained this table from immuneACCESS and retained in-frame rearrangements with V and J assigned. These tables miss some clones; where compared with another copy, unresolved V genes account for less than half of the shortfall, and the remainder is unexplained. This sample's table contains about 30,000 clones. The ten largest account for under 8% of the sample. Sequences were obtained from blood buffy coat. All receptors come from a woman aged 18 to 75 with a cervical HPV16 infection that either progressed to CIN3+ or cleared (not recorded which).

Turning to this clone: The read terminates 3 residues ahead of where the CDR3 ends, so the germline J gene completes it. This rearrangement joins TRBV19 to TRBJ1-5; the D gene is possibly TRBD1 (6 bases). The CDR3 runs 15 residues. Looked up from germline, CDR1 is LNHDA and CDR2 is SQIVND (reference sequence). V was shortened by 2 bases and J by 2 bases, with 10 bases between the two germline ends. This CDR3 is CASSIRGSGNQPQHF. The DNA read from the CDR3 is TGTGCCAGTAGTATAAGGGGGTCGGGCAATCAGCCC.

Note on this clone: Read sequence stops 3 residues before the CDR3 end, and the germline J gene provides the missing end. The chain joins TRBV6-2 or TRBV6-3 to TRBJ2-7; TRBD2 agrees at 9 bases. This CDR3 comprises 14 residues. V shed 10 bases and J 4 bases; nucleotides not matched to a gene: 11. Germline lookup yields CDR1 MNHEY and CDR2 SVGEGT. The covered CDR3 bases are TGTGCCATCGGTCGGCGGGGGGGGCGATACGAG. Its protein product is CAIGRRGGRYE. The complete CDR3 sequence is CAIGRRGGRYEQYF.

Turning to this clone: The read ends 3 residues early relative to the CDR3; the germline J gene fills the gap. The genes are TRBV5-1 and TRBJ2-6, with TRBD2 identical over 13 bases. In germline, CDR1 is SGHRS, CDR2 YFSETQ. V was clipped by 2 bases and J by 3 bases; unmatched bases: 2. This CDR3 region has 17 residues. CDR3 DNA (partial): TGCGCCAGCAGCTTAACTAGCGGGGGGGTTGGGGCCAACGTC. Its translation: CASSLTSGGVGANV. Given in full, the CDR3 is CASSLTSGGVGANVLTF.

CDR3 sequence: CASSQDWKGSYGYTF. Incomplete CDR3 DNA: TGTGCCAGCAGCCAAGATTGGAAGGGTTCCTATGGC. This chain uses TRBV14 with TRBJ1-2; D is uncertain. Coverage ceases 3 residues before the CDR3 finishes, and the germline J gene fills in the end. V was pared by 0 bases and J by 4 bases, with 12 bases between. Germline CDR1 reads SGHDN; CDR2 reads FVKESK. The CDR3 spans 15 residues.

Comment on this clone: Read sequence stops 3 residues before the CDR3 end, and the germline J gene provides the missing end. This chain connects TRBV7-9 to TRBJ1-5; 10 nucleotides agree with TRBD1. Germline loops: CDR1 SEHNR, CDR2 FQNEAQ (reference sequence). The V gene end was trimmed by 8 bases and the J gene end by 5 bases; junction bases not matched to a gene: 6. The CDR3 is 14 amino acids. Partial CDR3 DNA: TGTGCCAGCGGGGAGGGGACAGGGGATCAGCCC. It translates to CASGEGTGDQP. In full, the CDR3 is CASGEGTGDQPQHF.

As for this clone: The CDR3 is cut off 3 residues early in the read; its end comes from the germline J gene. The gene calls are TRBV19 and TRBJ1-2, with TRBD1 as a possible D gene (5 bases). V lost 6 bases and J 7 bases, leaving 18 bases between the germline ends. The CDR3 loop spans 14 amino acids. Per germline, CDR1 LNHDA and CDR2 SQIVND (reference sequence). Partial CDR3 DNA: TGTGCCAGTAGCCCCGGGGGGGAAATCCCTGGC. Protein product: CASSPGGEIPG. The CDR3 reads in full as CASSPGGEIPGYTF.

To note about this clone: The read comes to an end 3 residues before the CDR3 does, leaving the germline J gene to fill in the end. The V gene is TRBV14, the J gene TRBJ1-1; 10 nucleotides line up with TRBD1. The germline gives CDR1 SGHDN, CDR2 FVKESK. This CDR3 has 14 residues. V trimming: 4 bases; J trimming: 4 bases; junction bases outside the gene matches: 3. This chain's CDR3 is CASSPTGGFTEAFF. The CDR3 DNA, read in part, is TGTGCCAGCAGCCCGACAGGGGGCTTCACTGAA.

As to this clone: The CDR3 end falls 3 residues outside the read, so it is completed with the germline J gene. The chain recombines TRBV7-2 with TRBJ2-7; 8 bases map to TRBD1. With V trimmed by 4 bases and J by 5 bases, 10 bases remained unmatched. CDR3 length: 15 residues. CDR1 SGHTA and CDR2 FQGNSA come from the germline V gene. The DNA read from the CDR3 is TGTGCCAGCAGCTCCAGGACAGGGAGTTTCGACGAG. Residues: CASSSRTGSFDE. The full CDR3 reads CASSSRTGSFDEQYF. Complete variable domain (other parts from reference TRBV7-2 and TRBJ2-7): GAGVSQSPSNKVTEKGKDVELRCDPISGHTALYWYRQSLGQGLEFLIYFQGNSAPDKSGLPSDRFSAERTGGSVSTLTIQRTQQEDSAVYLCASSSRTGSFDEQYFGPGTRLTVT.

Worth noting for this clone: The read ends 3 residues before the CDR3 terminus; that terminus is restored from the germline J gene. The gene calls are TRBV10-3 and TRBJ1-6; D possibly corresponds to TRBD1 (6 bases). The CDR3 sequence is 13 residues long. V shed 10 bases and J shed 3 bases, with 10 bases lying between them. CDR1 ENHRY and CDR2 SYGVKD come from the germline V gene. The covered CDR3 bases are TGTGCCACCCGGGACAACTATAATTCACCC. This translates into CATRDNYNSP. The complete CDR3 sequence is CATRDNYNSPLHF.

Note on this clone: The CDR3 extends 3 residues past the end of the read, so its final part is completed from the germline J gene. The rearrangement joins TRBV10-2 to TRBJ2-1, with D tentatively TRBD2 (6 bases). CDR3 length equals 17 residues. Trimming pared 3 bases from V and 8 bases from J, leaving 23 bases between. Germline CDR1 is WSHSY and CDR2 is SAAADI. CDR3 in amino acids: CASSESRTSKRVDEQFF. The CDR3 bases that were read are TGCGCCAGCAGTGAATCTCGAACTAGCAAAAGGGTCGATGAG.

A word on this clone: With the read ending 3 residues before the CDR3 end, the germline J gene is used to fill in that end. V gene TRBV2 combines with J gene TRBJ2-2; 7 bases are shared with TRBD1. V gave up 7 bases and J gave up 1 base; unmatched junction bases: 6. This CDR3 comprises 15 residues. Germline CDR1 reads SNHLY; CDR2 reads FYNNEI. The covered CDR3 bases are TGTGCCAGCAAGGACAGGACAGTGAACACCGGGGAG. Protein sequence: CASKDRTVNTGE. The CDR3 reads in full as CASKDRTVNTGELFF.

On this clone itself: The CDR3 end is not reached by the read, which stops 3 residues before it; the germline J gene fills it in. The genes are TRBV2 and TRBJ1-5, with D tentatively TRBD1 (5 bases). The CDR3 loop spans 15 amino acids. Per germline, CDR1 SNHLY and CDR2 FYNNEI. Between the trimmed V and J ends, which lost 6 bases and 1 base, there was a span of 13 bases. The part of the CDR3 DNA that was read is TGTGCCAGCAGGGGCGGGGGAACGAGCAATCAGCCC. Protein product: CASRGGGTSNQP. The whole CDR3 sequence is CASRGGGTSNQPQHF.

Details on this clone: Other nucleotide sequences in the sample specify the same CDR3. This CDR3 is CATSRDRGSEAFF. Partial CDR3 DNA: TGTGCCACCAGCAGAGACAGGGGCTCAGAA. The chain combines TRBV15 with TRBJ1-1, with D maybe TRBD1 (6 bases). With the read ending 3 residues before the CDR3 end, the germline J gene is used to fill in that end. The CDR3 spans 13 residues. Germline loops: CDR1 LNHNV, CDR2 YYDKDF (reference sequence).

A note on this clone: The read ends 3 residues early relative to the CDR3; the germline J gene fills the gap. The chain is built from TRBV5-1 and TRBJ2-1; 14 positions match TRBD2. V lost 0 bases and J lost 6; bases outside the gene matches: 8. This CDR3 comprises 18 residues. The germline V gene encodes CDR1 SGHRS and CDR2 YFSETQ. CDR3 bases read: TGCGCCAGCAGCTTGGGACTAGCGGGGGGGCCAGGTCTCAATGAG. Translation gives CASSLGLAGGPGLNE. The whole CDR3 sequence reads CASSLGLAGGPGLNEQFF.

As regards this clone: The DNA ends 3 residues before the CDR3 does, and the rest of the CDR3 is filled in from the germline J gene. The chain uses TRBV27 and TRBJ2-7; TRBD2 matches 8 bases. Germline V gene lookup returns CDR1 MNHEY and CDR2 SMNVEV (reference sequence). The V segment lost 5 bases and the J segment 0 bases; nucleotides outside the gene matches: 6. This CDR3 has 15 residues. The sequenced CDR3 bases are TGTGCCAGCAGTCCGACTAGCGCGTCCTCCTACGAG. It yields the protein CASSPTSASSYE. The complete CDR3 reads CASSPTSASSYEQYF.

A word on this clone: The read comes to an end 3 residues before the CDR3 does, leaving the germline J gene to fill in the end. The V gene is TRBV28, the J gene TRBJ2-7; tentatively, D is TRBD2 (5 bases). Per the germline V gene, CDR1 is MDHEN and CDR2 is SYDVKM. The CDR3 is 12 residues long. V was cut by 3 bases and J by 6 bases, with 9 bases left in between. The DNA read from the CDR3 is TGTGCCAGCAGTTTGAGCCGGGGCGAG. Amino acids: CASSLSRGE. The whole CDR3 protein reads CASSLSRGEQYF. The full variable domain, its missing parts supplied by reference TRBV28 and TRBJ2-7, is DVKVTQSSRYLVKRTGEKVFLECVQDMDHENMFWYRQDPGLGLRLIYFSYDVKMKEKGDIPEGYSVSREKKERFSLILESASTNQTSMYLCASSLSRGEQYFGPGTRLTVT.

For this clone: The read falls 3 residues short of the CDR3 end, and the missing part is taken from the germline J gene. The chain recombines TRBV12-5 with TRBJ2-1; 8 bases match TRBD1. Germline V lookup: CDR1 LGHNT, CDR2 FRNRAP. V lost 5 bases, J lost 2 bases, and 8 bases stayed unmatched. The CDR3 extends over 16 amino acids. The sequenced part of the CDR3 DNA is TGTGCTAGTGGTACCCCGGACAGGGCCCCCTACAATGAG. Translating it yields CASGTPDRAPYNE. The whole CDR3 protein is CASGTPDRAPYNEQFF. Drawing the rest from reference TRBV12-5 and TRBJ2-1, the complete variable domain is DARVTQTPRHKVTEMGQEVTMRCQPILGHNTVFWYRQTMMQGLELLAYFRNRAPLDDSGMPKDRFSAEMPDATLATLKIQPSEPRDSAVYFCASGTPDRAPYNEQFFGPGTRLTVL.

Of note for this clone: The read gets to within 3 residues of the CDR3 end, and the germline J gene fills in the rest. The V and J genes are TRBV6-1 and TRBJ1-1, with 7 positions matching TRBD1. Trimming removed 2 bases from V and 2 bases from J; junction bases left unmatched: 2. There are 14 residues in the CDR3. CDR1 and CDR2 (germline): MNHNS, SASEGT. The CDR3 loop reads CASSENRGNTEAFF. The sequenced CDR3 bases are TGTGCCAGCAGTGAAAACAGGGGTAACACTGAA.

This CDR3 is CASSEQGGNQPQHF. The covered CDR3 bases are TGTGCCAGCAGCGAACAGGGGGGCAATCAGCCC. The chain combines TRBV2 with TRBJ1-5; 8 positions match TRBD1. The sequence runs out 3 residues before the end of the CDR3; the remainder is reconstructed from the germline J gene. J gave up 2 bases and V 6 bases, and 3 bases lay outside the gene matches. Germline values: CDR1 SNHLY, CDR2 FYNNEI. CDR3 length equals 14 residues.

As for this clone: The CDR3 end lies 3 residues beyond the end of the read and is filled in from the germline J gene. This rearrangement joins TRBV12-3 or TRBV12-4 to TRBJ2-7; D might be TRBD2 (6 bases). The CDR3 totals 14 residues. The V end was cut by 7 bases, the J end by 2 bases, with 15 bases between. CDR3 amino acids: CASTTTRVPYEQYF. The sequenced CDR3 bases are TGTGCCAGCACCACGACTAGGGTTCCCTACGAG.

Points on this clone: The read falls 3 residues short of the CDR3 end, and the missing part is taken from the germline J gene. V is TRBV5-1 and J is TRBJ2-5, with D unresolved. The V end lost 0 bases, the J end lost 2 bases, and 8 bases lay between the germline ends. Germline V lookup: CDR1 SGHRS, CDR2 YFSETQ. This CDR3 contains 14 residues. Incomplete CDR3 DNA: TGCGCCAGCAGCTTGGGGGCCTTACAAGAGACC. Protein: CASSLGALQET. The complete CDR3 sequence is CASSLGALQETQYF.

Details on this clone: The CDR3 end falls 3 residues outside the read, so it is completed with the germline J gene. The chain employs TRBV5-5 and TRBJ1-6; 7 bases are a match to TRBD1. Germline V CDR1 and CDR2: SGHKS, YYEKEE (reference sequence). With 4 bases clipped from V and 5 bases from J, the junction kept 6 bases outside the gene matches. The CDR3 consists of 15 residues. The chain's CDR3 is CASSRKQGDNSPLHF. The DNA read from the CDR3 is TGTGCCAGCAGCCGGAAGCAGGGGGATAATTCACCC.

About this clone: The read terminates 3 residues before the CDR3 end, so the remaining end is supplied by the germline J gene. The chain carries TRBV2 and TRBJ1-6, with 10 bases identical to TRBD1. V lost 7 bases to trimming and J lost 7 bases; unmatched junction nucleotides: 7. In germline, CDR1 is SNHLY, CDR2 FYNNEI. The CDR3 is made up of 15 amino acids. The DNA read from the CDR3 is TGTGCCAGCATCCCGGGACAGGGGAACAATTCACCC. Amino acid sequence: CASIPGQGNNSP. The entire CDR3 sequence reads CASIPGQGNNSPLHF.

This clone is called medium-sized based on its frequency. The CDR3 extends 3 residues past the end of the read, so its final part is completed from the germline J gene. This chain connects TRBV6-2 or TRBV6-3 to TRBJ1-4; D unclear. Germline assignment: CDR1 MNHEY and CDR2 SVGEGT. CDR3 length equals 14 residues. The V and J ends lost 5 bases and 8 bases respectively, with 15 bases between them. CDR3 amino acids: CASSRLEGEEKLFF. Incomplete CDR3 DNA: TGTGCCAGCAGTCGCCTTGAGGGTGAAGAAAAA.

As for this clone: The read finishes 3 residues shy of the CDR3 end, and the germline J gene is used to complete it. V is TRBV5-1 and J is TRBJ1-2; a weak D match, TRBD1 (5 bases). The length of the CDR3 is 16 residues. Germline CDR1 and CDR2: SGHRS and YFSETQ. Trimming left V 4 bases short and J 2 bases short, with 18 bases between. CDR3 DNA, as far as it was read: TGCGCCAGCAGCCTGCCCGGGGGGACGGAAAACTATGGC. This encodes CASSLPGGTENYG. The whole CDR3 is CASSLPGGTENYGYTF.

Concerning this clone: The sequence runs out 3 residues before the end of the CDR3; the remainder is reconstructed from the germline J gene. The chain recombines TRBV10-2 with TRBJ2-1; D remains ambiguous. CDR1 and CDR2 (germline): WSHSY, SAAADI. The V end lost 2 bases, the J end lost 3 bases, and 8 bases lay between the germline ends. The length of the CDR3 is 14 residues. CDR3 amino acids: CASSEAGHYNEQFF. Partial CDR3 DNA: TGCGCCAGCAGTGAGGCAGGTCACTACAATGAG.

The sequenced part of the CDR3 DNA is TGTGCCAGCAGTCGCAGAGGACAGGGGGACACTGAA. Its protein product is CASSRRGQGDTE. The CDR3, in full, reads CASSRRGQGDTEAFF. The chain recombines TRBV6-2 or TRBV6-3 with TRBJ1-1; 10 nucleotides line up with TRBD1. The sequenced fragment ends 3 residues before the CDR3 boundary, so the rest is inferred from the germline J gene. Per germline, CDR1 MNHEY and CDR2 SVGEGT. J lost 3 bases, V lost 5 bases, and 6 bases had no gene match. The CDR3 is made up of 15 amino acids.

In regard to this clone: The read finishes 3 residues shy of the CDR3 end, and the germline J gene is used to complete it. V and J are TRBV7-9 and TRBJ1-5; 7 nucleotides agree with TRBD1. Germline V lookup: CDR1 SEHNR, CDR2 FQNEAQ (reference sequence). This CDR3 contains 14 residues. V was pared by 9 bases and J by 3 bases, with 8 bases of the junction left unmatched. The CDR3: CASTGEGLNQPQHF. Incomplete CDR3 DNA: TGTGCCAGTACAGGGGAAGGGCTCAATCAGCCC.

Comments on this clone: The missing CDR3 end, 3 residues past where the read stops, is filled in from the germline J gene. This chain connects TRBV20-1 to TRBJ2-7, with 9 bases matching TRBD1. Germline V gene sequence: CDR1 DFQATT, CDR2 SNEGSKA (reference sequence). With V trimmed by 0 bases and J by 3 bases, 6 bases remained unmatched. The CDR3 has 15 residues. CDR3 DNA (partial): TGCAGTGCTAGAGATATAGGACAGGGGATCTACGAG. Translated, it gives CSARDIGQGIYE. The whole CDR3 reads CSARDIGQGIYEQYF.

A word on this clone: The read stops 3 residues short of the end of the CDR3; the missing end is completed from the germline J gene. The rearrangement joins TRBV19 to TRBJ2-1; 11 positions match TRBD2. The CDR3 consists of 18 residues. CDR1 is LNHDA and CDR2 is SQIVND in the germline V gene (reference sequence). V gave up 7 bases and J gave up 3 bases; unmatched junction bases: 14. The CDR3 reads CASTRGPIGLAGYNEQFF. The part of the CDR3 DNA that was read is TGTGCCAGTACCCGAGGACCAATCGGACTAGCGGGCTACAATGAG.

In the case of this clone: The sequenced fragment ends 3 residues before the CDR3 boundary, so the rest is inferred from the germline J gene. In the same sample, other DNA sequences code for this CDR3. The chain links TRBV20-1 to TRBJ2-5; 8 bases align to TRBD2. V gave up 3 bases and J gave up 4 bases; unmatched junction bases: 4. The CDR3 sequence is 13 residues long. Germline-derived CDR1 and CDR2 are DFQATT and SNEGSKA (reference sequence). The CDR3 sequence: CSASGGGRETQYF. The CDR3 DNA, read in part, is TGCAGTGCTAGCGGGGGGGGACGAGAGACC.

With regard to this clone: Read coverage stops 3 residues before the CDR3 terminus; the germline J gene supplies the remainder. This chain joins TRBV7-2 and TRBJ1-6; D is possibly TRBD1 (6 bases). V lost 5 bases and J 8 bases, leaving 13 bases between the germline ends. The germline CDR1 and CDR2 sequences are SGHTA and FQGNSA. This CDR3 has 14 residues. This CDR3 is CASSPGTPYSPLHF. The DNA read from the CDR3 is TGTGCCAGCAGCCCTGGGACACCTTATTCACCC.